This T cell receptor beta chain was sequenced during a study of T cells after yellow fever vaccination. The sample holds a few counts of this clonotype. Each CDR3 protein is one row after TCRdb ran MiXCR on the 5' RACE reads. The sample shows about 160,000 distinct CDR3 sequences, 6% to 7.5% of them seen only once. The CDR3 contains 14 residues. J lost 8 bases, V lost 1 base, and 4 bases had no gene match. The J gene is TRBJ1-5, the V gene TRBV12-3 or TRBV12-4; 8 bases map to TRBD1. This clonotype was sampled from a man aged 18 to 30 who received the YFV17D yellow fever vaccine. Here the sequenced sample was CD4+ T cells sorted from PBMCs, taken 5 to 6 days after the first yellow fever vaccination. CDR3 region: CASSLVQGAKPQHF. CDR3 sequence (DNA): TGTGCCAGCAGTTTAGTGCAGGGGGCAAAGCCCCAGCATTTT.